This entry lists 14 T cell receptor beta chains sequenced from one sample in a study of shared clonotypes between healthy human individuals. The table came from immunoSEQ multiplex PCR; TCRdb's copy has only in-frame clones and leaves some out. The sample gives approximately 2.4 million clones, around 95% of which show up once; 0.1% to 0.15% is in the top ten. Source material: naive CD4+ T cells sorted from blood. Specified subset: CD45RA+ positively selected. These receptors all come from a man between 18 and 29 years old in good health.

This clone has just a few counts. Other DNA sequences in this specimen translate into the identical CDR3. CDR3 nucleotide sequence: TGTGCCAGCAGTCCGGGACAGCTCAATTCACCCCTCCACTTT. It encodes CASSPGQLNSPLHF. J is TRBJ1-6 and V is TRBV28; TRBD1 agrees at 7 bases. This CDR3 region has 14 residues. Unmatched junction bases numbered 5, after V lost 5 bases and J lost 7 bases. Germline V lookup: CDR1 MDHEN, CDR2 SYDVKM.

The chain couples TRBV6-1 to TRBJ1-6; no firm D call. CDR1 is MNHNS, CDR2 SASEGT, per germline. Trimming took off 2 bases at V and 7 bases at J, with 12 bases between the two ends. The CDR3 runs 15 residues. The CDR3 sequence is CASSEQEKINSPLHF. The CDR3 DNA is TGTGCCAGCAGTGAACAGGAGAAAATAAATTCACCCCTCCACTTT.

The V gene is TRBV2, the J gene TRBJ1-3; 9 nucleotides match TRBD1. This CDR3 has 15 residues. Germline V lookup: CDR1 SNHLY, CDR2 FYNNEI. V was pared by 6 bases and J by 3 bases, with 6 bases of the junction left unmatched. The CDR3 region is CASSPAGQGGNTIYF. CDR3 coding DNA: TGTGCCAGCAGCCCCGCGGGACAGGGTGGAAACACCATATATTTT.

V is TRBV6-1 and J is TRBJ1-4; no reliable D call. The germline V and J ends were trimmed by 4 bases and 5 bases, with 11 bases remaining between them. CDR1 and CDR2 from the germline V gene are MNHNS and SASEGT. The CDR3 contains 14 residues. The CDR3 reads CASSAPPYNEKLFF. The CDR3 DNA follows: TGTGCCAGCAGTGCCCCTCCCTACAATGAAAAACTGTTTTTT.

The J gene is TRBJ2-3, the V gene TRBV30; D is undetermined. V was trimmed by 2 bases and J by 6 bases, leaving 12 bases between them. There are 13 residues in the CDR3. CDR1 is GTSNPN, CDR2 SVGIG, per germline (reference sequence). CDR3 in amino acids: CAWSPVQWDTQYF. DNA of the CDR3: TGTGCCTGGAGTCCGGTCCAATGGGATACGCAGTATTTT.

This clone was picked up one time. This chain links TRBV18 with TRBJ2-1; 9 bases map to TRBD1. This CDR3 contains 16 residues. V was pared by 1 base and J by 6 bases, with 7 bases of the junction left unmatched. CDR1 KGHSH and CDR2 LQKENI come from the germline V gene. The CDR3 sequence is CASSPQRTGAANEQFF. As DNA, the CDR3 is TGTGCCAGCTCACCACAACGGACAGGGGCGGCCAATGAGCAGTTCTTC.

The chain employs TRBV6-1 and TRBJ1-2; 8 positions match TRBD1. The CDR3 is 13 residues long. The trim removed 8 bases at V and 7 bases at J, leaving 9 bases unmatched. CDR1 and CDR2 from the germline V gene are MNHNS and SASEGT. The DNA for the CDR3 is TGTGCCAGCGAACTCCAGGGGGCGAGTGGCTACACCTTC. It encodes CASELQGASGYTF.

The chain joins TRBV19 to TRBJ2-3; D is uncertain. V was clipped by 5 bases and J by 3 bases, with 12 bases between them. The CDR3 covers 14 residues. Per the germline V gene, CDR1 is LNHDA and CDR2 is SQIVND (reference sequence). The CDR3 coding sequence is TGTGCCAGTAGTCTTGCCAGAGGAACAGATACGCAGTATTTT. Amino acid sequence: CASSLARGTDTQYF. The entire variable domain, with the rest obtained from reference TRBV19 and TRBJ2-3, is as follows: DGGITQSPKYLFRKEGQNVTLSCEQNLNHDAMYWYRQDPGQGLRLIYYSQIVNDFQKGDIAEGYSVSREKKESFPLTVTSAQKNPTAFYLCASSLARGTDTQYFGPGTRLTVL.

Points on this clone: Other DNA sequences of this sample code for an identical CDR3. The chain joins TRBV7-2 to TRBJ2-1; D call uncertain. Trimming left V 5 bases short and J 6 bases short, with 5 bases between. This CDR3 has 11 amino acids. The germline CDR1 and CDR2 sequences are SGHTA and FQGNSA. CDR3 amino acids: CASSPRNEQFF. The CDR3 DNA reads as TGTGCCAGCAGCCCCCGCAATGAGCAGTTCTTC.

The rearrangement joins TRBV10-3 to TRBJ2-3, with 8 bases identical to TRBD1. This CDR3 region has 14 residues. The trim removed 10 bases at V and 2 bases at J, leaving 8 bases unmatched. The germline gives CDR1 ENHRY, CDR2 SYGVKD. Here the CDR3 DNA reads TGTGCCACCAAAGGACAGGGACCCACAGATACGCAGTATTTT. Translated, it gives CATKGQGPTDTQYF.

J is TRBJ2-6 and V is TRBV11-3, with 13 bases fitting TRBD2. CDR3 length: 19 amino acids. CDR1 SGHNT and CDR2 YENEEA come from the germline V gene. V was pared by 1 base and J by 0 bases, with 3 bases of the junction left unmatched. The CDR3 nucleotides are TGTGCCAGCAGCTTAGCAGGGACTAGCGGGGCCTCTGGGGCCAACGTCCTGACTTTC. It is translated as CASSLAGTSGASGANVLTF. Full variable domain (missing parts from reference TRBV11-3 and TRBJ2-6): EAGVVQSPRYKIIEKKQPVAFWCNPISGHNTLYWYLQNLGQGPELLIRYENEEAVDDSQLPKDRFSAERLKGVDSTLKIQPAELGDSAVYLCASSLAGTSGASGANVLTFGAGSRLTVL.

This chain uses TRBV18 with TRBJ1-2; possibly TRBD1 for D (6 bases). Deletions cut 0 bases from V and 2 bases from J, with 13 bases between. The CDR3 consists of 16 residues. Germline V gene data show CDR1 as KGHSH and CDR2 as LQKENI. DNA for the CDR3: TGTGCCAGCTCACCACCAGGACAGACGCAAAACTATGGCTACACCTTC. Translation gives CASSPPGQTQNYGYTF.

This clone appeared once. This chain joins TRBV10-2 and TRBJ2-7; D not certain. Trimming removed 6 bases from V and 2 bases from J, with 11 bases in between. From germline, CDR1 is WSHSY and CDR2 SAAADI. The CDR3 has 13 residues. As DNA, the CDR3 is TGCGCCAGCAGGACGTCCCAAACCTACGAGCAGTACTTC. It yields the protein CASRTSQTYEQYF.

The rearrangement joins TRBV18 to TRBJ2-7; 8 nucleotides line up with TRBD1. Germline values: CDR1 KGHSH, CDR2 LQKENI. The CDR3 covers 14 residues. V was clipped by 4 bases and J by 2 bases; unmatched bases: 4. CDR3 protein: CASSQTGEAYEQYF. The CDR3 coding sequence is TGTGCCAGCTCACAGACAGGGGAGGCCTACGAGCAGTACTTC.